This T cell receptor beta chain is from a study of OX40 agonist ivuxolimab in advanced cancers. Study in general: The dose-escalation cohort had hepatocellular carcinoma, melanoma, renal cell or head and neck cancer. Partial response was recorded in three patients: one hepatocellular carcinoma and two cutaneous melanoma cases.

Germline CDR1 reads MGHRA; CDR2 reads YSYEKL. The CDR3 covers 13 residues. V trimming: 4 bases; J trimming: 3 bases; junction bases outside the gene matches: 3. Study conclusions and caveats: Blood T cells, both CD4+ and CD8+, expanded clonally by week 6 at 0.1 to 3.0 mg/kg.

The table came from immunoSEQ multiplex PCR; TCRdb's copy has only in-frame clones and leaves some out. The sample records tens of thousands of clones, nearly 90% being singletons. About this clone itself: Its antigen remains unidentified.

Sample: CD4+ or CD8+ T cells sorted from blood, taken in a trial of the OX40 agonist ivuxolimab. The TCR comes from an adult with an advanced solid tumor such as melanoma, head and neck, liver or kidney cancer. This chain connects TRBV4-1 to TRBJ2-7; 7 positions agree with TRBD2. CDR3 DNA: TGCGCCAGCAGCCCCTCGGGGGGCTACGAGCAGTACTTC. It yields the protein CASSPSGGYEQYF.